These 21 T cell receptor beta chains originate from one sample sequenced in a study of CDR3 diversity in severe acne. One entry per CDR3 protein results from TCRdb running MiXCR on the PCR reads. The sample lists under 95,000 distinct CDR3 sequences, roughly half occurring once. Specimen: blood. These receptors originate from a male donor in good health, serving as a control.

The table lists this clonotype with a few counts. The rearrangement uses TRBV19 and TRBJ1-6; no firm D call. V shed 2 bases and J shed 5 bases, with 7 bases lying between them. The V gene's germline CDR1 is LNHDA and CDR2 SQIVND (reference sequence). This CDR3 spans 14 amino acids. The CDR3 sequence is CASSIMENNSPLHF. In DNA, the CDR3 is TGTGCCAGTAGTATAATGGAGAATAATTCACCCCTCCACTTT.

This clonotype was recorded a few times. The CDR3 protein is CAISDSLGLGQPQHF. The CDR3 nucleotides read TGTGCCATCAGTGATTCCCTGGGCTTGGGTCAGCCCCAGCATTTT. This rearrangement joins TRBV10-3 to TRBJ1-5; no clear D. This CDR3 is built from 15 residues. CDR1 and CDR2 (germline): ENHRY, SYGVKD. V lost 3 bases and J 6 bases, leaving 15 bases between the germline ends.

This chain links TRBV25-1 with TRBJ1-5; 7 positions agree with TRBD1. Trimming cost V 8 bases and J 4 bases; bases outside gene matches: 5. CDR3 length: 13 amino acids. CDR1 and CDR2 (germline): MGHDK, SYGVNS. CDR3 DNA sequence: TGTGCCAGCCGACAGGGATTGAATCAGCCCCAGCATTTT. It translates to CASRQGLNQPQHF. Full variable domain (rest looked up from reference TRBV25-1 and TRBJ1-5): EADIYQTPRYLVIGTGKKITLECSQTMGHDKMYWYQQDPGMELHLIHYSYGVNSTEKGDLSSESTVSRIRTEHFPLTLESARPSHTSQYLCASRQGLNQPQHFGDGTRLSIL.

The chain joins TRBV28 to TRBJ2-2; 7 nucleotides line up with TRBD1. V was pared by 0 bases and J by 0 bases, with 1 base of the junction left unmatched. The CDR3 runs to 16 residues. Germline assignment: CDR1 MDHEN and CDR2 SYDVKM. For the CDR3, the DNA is TGTGCCAGCAGTTTATGGGGGACAGCGAACACCGGGGAGCTGTTTTTT. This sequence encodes CASSLWGTANTGELFF.

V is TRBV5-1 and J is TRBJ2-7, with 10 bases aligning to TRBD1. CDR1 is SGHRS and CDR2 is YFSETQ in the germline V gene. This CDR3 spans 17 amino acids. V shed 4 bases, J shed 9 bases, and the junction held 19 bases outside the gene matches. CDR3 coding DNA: TGCGCCAGCAGCCGTGGATCAGGACAGGGGGTTTCCTCTGGGCAGTACTTC. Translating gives CASSRGSGQGVSSGQYF.

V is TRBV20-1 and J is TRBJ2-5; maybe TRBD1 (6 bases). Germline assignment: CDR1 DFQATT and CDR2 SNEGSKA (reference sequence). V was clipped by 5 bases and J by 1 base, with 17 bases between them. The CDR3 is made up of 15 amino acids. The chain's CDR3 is CSAEGPTGSQETQYF. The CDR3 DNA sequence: TGCAGTGCTGAGGGTCCGACAGGATCCCAAGAGACCCAGTACTTC.

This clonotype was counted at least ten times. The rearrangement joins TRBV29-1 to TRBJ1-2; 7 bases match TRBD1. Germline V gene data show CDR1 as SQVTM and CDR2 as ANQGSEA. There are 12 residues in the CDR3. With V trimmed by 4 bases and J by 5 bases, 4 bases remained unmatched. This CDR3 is CSVVEGAYGYTF. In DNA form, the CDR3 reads TGCAGCGTTGTAGAGGGGGCGTATGGCTACACCTTC. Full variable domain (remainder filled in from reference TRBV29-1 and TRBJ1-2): SAVISQKPSRDICQRGTSLTIQCQVDSQVTMMFWYRQQPGQSLTLIATANQGSEATYESGFVIDKFPISRPNLTFSTLTVSNMSPEDSSIYLCSVVEGAYGYTFGSGTRLTVV.

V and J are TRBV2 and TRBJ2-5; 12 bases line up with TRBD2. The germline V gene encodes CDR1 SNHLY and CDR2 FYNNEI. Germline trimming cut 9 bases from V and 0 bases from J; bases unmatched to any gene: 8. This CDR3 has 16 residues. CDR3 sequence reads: CASKRGTSGYQETQYF. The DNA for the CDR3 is TGTGCCAGTAAGCGCGGGACTAGCGGGTACCAAGAGACCCAGTACTTC.

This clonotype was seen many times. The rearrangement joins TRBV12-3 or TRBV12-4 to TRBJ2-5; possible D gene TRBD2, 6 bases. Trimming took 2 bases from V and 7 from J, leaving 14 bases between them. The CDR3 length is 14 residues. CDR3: CASSLSAGHGTQYF. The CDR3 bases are TGTGCCAGCAGTTTATCAGCGGGCCATGGGACCCAGTACTTC.

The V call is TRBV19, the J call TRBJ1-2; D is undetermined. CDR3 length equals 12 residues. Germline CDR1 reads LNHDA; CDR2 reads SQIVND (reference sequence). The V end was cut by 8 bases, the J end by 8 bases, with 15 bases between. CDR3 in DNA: TGTGCCAGTTCGACGTCGATAGTGGGCTACACCTTC. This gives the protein CASSTSIVGYTF. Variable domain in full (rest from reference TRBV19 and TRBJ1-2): DGGITQSPKYLFRKEGQNVTLSCEQNLNHDAMYWYRQDPGQGLRLIYYSQIVNDFQKGDIAEGYSVSREKKESFPLTVTSAQKNPTAFYLCASSTSIVGYTFGSGTRLTVV.

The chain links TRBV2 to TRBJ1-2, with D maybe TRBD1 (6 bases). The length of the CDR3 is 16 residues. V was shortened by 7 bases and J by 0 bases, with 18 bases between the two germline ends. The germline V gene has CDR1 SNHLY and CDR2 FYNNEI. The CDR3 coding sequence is TGTGCCAGCAAGCGGGGGGGGCCCACCACTAACTATGGCTACACCTTC. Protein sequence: CASKRGGPTTNYGYTF.

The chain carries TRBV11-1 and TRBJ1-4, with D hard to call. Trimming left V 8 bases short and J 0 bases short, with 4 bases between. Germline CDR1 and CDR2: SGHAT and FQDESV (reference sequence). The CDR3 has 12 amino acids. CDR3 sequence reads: CASGATNEKLFF. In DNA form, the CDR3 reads TGTGCCAGCGGCGCAACTAATGAAAAACTGTTTTTT. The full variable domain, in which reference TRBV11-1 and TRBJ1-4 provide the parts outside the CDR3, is EAEVAQSPRYKITEKSQAVAFWCDPISGHATLYWYRQILGQGPELLVQFQDESVVDDSQLPKDRFSAERLKGVDSTLKIQPAELGDSAMYLCASGATNEKLFFGSGTQLSVL.

Written as DNA, the CDR3 is TGTGCCAGCAGCGCGCTAGCGCCCGTGAGCACAGATACGCAGTATTTT. Translation gives CASSALAPVSTDTQYF. The chain combines TRBV5-4 with TRBJ2-3; the D gene is possibly TRBD2 (6 bases). Trimming removed 4 bases at V and 0 bases at J, with 15 bases between. The germline V gene has CDR1 SGHNT and CDR2 YYREEE (reference sequence). This CDR3 has 16 residues.

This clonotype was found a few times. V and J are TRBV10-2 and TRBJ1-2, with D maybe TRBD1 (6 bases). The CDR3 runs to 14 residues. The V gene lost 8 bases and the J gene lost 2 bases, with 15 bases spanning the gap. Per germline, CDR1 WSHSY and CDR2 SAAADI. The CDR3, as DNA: TGCGCCAGCGCCGTAGGTAGGGGGAACTATGGCTACACCTTC. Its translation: CASAVGRGNYGYTF.

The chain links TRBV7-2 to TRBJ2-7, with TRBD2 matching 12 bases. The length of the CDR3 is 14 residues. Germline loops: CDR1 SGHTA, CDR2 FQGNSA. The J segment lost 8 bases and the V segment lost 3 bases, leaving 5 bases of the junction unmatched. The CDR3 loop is CASSFNGLAGKQYF. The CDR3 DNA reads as TGTGCCAGCAGCTTCAACGGACTAGCGGGAAAGCAGTACTTC.

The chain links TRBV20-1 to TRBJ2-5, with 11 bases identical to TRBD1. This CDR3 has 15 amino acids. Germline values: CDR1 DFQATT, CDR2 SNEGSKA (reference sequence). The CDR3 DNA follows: TGCAGAGGGACAGGGGGGTGGCCGGGTCAAGAGACCCAGTACTTC. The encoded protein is CRGTGGWPGQETQYF.

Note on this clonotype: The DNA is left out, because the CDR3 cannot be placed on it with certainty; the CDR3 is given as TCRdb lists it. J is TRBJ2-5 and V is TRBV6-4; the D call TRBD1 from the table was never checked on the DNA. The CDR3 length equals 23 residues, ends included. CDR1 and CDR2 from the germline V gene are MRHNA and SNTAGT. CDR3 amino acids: CASRRGSYGYTFGSGADSETQYF.

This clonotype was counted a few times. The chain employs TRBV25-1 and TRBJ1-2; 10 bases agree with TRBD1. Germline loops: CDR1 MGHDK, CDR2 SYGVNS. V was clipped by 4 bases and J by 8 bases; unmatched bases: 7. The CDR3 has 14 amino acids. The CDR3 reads CASSGQGATKGYTF. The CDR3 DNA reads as TGTGCCAGCAGTGGACAGGGGGCTACGAAAGGCTACACCTTC.

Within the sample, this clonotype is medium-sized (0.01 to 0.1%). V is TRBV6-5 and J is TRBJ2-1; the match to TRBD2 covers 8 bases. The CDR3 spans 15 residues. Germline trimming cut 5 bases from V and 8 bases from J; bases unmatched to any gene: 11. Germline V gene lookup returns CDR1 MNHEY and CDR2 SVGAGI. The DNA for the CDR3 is TGTGCCAGCAGTCAGAGCGGGGGCGGAAGCGATGAGCAGTTCTTC. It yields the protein CASSQSGGGSDEQFF.

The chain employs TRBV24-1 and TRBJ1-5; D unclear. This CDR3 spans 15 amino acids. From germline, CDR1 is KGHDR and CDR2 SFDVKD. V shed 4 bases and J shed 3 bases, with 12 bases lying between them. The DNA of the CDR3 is TGTGCCACCAGTGACTCCAGCCAGTACAATCAGCCCCAGCATTTT. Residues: CATSDSSQYNQPQHF.

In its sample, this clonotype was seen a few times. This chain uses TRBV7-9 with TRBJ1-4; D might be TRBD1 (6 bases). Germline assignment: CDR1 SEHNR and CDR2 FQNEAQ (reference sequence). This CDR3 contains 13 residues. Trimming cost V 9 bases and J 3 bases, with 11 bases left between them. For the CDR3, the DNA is TGTGCCAGTGTAGGGGGATCTAATGAAAAACTGTTTTTT. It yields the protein CASVGGSNEKLFF.